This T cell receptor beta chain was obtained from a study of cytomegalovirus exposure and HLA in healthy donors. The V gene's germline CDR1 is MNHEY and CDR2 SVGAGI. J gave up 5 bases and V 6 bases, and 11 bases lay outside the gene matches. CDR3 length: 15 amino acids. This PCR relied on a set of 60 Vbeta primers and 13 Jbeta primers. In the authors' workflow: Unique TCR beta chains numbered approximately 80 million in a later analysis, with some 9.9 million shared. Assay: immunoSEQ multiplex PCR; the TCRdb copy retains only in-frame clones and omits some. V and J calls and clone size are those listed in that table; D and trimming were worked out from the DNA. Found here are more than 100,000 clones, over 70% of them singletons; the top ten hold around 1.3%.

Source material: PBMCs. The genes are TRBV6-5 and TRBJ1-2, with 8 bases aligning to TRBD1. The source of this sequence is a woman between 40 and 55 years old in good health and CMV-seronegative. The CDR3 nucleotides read TGTGCCAGCAGGACTGACAGGGGCAGTTTATATGGCTACACCTTC. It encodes CASRTDRGSLYGYTF.